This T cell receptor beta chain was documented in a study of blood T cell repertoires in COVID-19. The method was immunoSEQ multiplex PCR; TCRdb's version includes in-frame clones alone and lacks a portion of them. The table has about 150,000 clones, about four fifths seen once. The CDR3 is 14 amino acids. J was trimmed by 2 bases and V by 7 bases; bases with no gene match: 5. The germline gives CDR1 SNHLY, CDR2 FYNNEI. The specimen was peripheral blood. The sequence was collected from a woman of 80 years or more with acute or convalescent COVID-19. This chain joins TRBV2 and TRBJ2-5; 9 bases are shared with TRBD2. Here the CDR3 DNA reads TGTGCCAGCAACCTTCTAGCGGGGCAAGAGACCCAGTACTTC. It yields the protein CASNLLAGQETQYF.